This T cell receptor (beta chain) was sequenced during a study of OX40 agonist ivuxolimab in advanced cancers. Overall study: Patients assigned to dose escalation were diagnosed with hepatocellular carcinoma, melanoma, renal cell or head and neck cancer. Of the patients, three showed partial responses, one with hepatocellular carcinoma and two with cutaneous melanoma.

The germline CDR1 and CDR2 sequences are MRHNA and SNTAGT. The CDR3 totals 16 residues. With 5 bases clipped from V and 5 bases from J, the junction kept 15 bases outside the gene matches. TCRdb's copy holds only in-frame clones and misses some; the assay was immunoSEQ multiplex PCR. The sample lists about 49,000 clones, 75% to 90% occurring once. V is TRBV6-4 and J is TRBJ2-7; 7 bases are shared with TRBD1. The starting material was CD4+ or CD8+ T cells sorted from blood, obtained in a trial of the OX40 agonist ivuxolimab. This receptor was obtained from an adult with an advanced solid tumor such as melanoma, head and neck, liver or kidney cancer. The DNA of the CDR3 is TGTGCCAGCAGTTCTCTGTCTCCGACAGGGCACCACGAGCAGTACTTC. The encoded protein is CASSSLSPTGHHEQYF.